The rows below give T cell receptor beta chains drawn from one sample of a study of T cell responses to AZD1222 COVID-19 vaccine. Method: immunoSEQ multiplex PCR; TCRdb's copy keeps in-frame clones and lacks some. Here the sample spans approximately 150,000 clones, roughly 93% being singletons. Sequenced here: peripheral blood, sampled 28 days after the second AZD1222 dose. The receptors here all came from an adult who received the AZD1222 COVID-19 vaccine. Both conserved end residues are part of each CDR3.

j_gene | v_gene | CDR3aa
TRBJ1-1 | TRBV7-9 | CASSPGTEAFF
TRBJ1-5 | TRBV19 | CASSGGTSSNQPQHF
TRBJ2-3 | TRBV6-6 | CASSRGQYLTDTQYF
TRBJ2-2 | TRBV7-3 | CASSLGAFGTGELFF
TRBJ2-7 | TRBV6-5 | CASIQGSEQYF
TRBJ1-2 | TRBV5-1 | CASSYGDSSYGYTF
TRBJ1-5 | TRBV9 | CASSVEGVGVQPQHF
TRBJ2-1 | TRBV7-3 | CASSIAPTDNEQFF
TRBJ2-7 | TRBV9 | CASSVVAAFHEQYF
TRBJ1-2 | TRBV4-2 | CASSQDQRISYGYTF
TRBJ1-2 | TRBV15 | CATSSRTGLSRGYTF
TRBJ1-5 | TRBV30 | CAWSVGQGNQPQHF
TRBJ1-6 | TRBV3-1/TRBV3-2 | CASSFTQGTPRWALHF
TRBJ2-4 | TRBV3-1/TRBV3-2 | CASSQVSGLAKNIQYF
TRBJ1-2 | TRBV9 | CASSGLGGYGYTF
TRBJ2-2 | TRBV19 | CASKLAELNTGELFF
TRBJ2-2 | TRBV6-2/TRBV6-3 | CASSPRRGTGAGTGELFF
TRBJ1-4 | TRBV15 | CATSTPGRGGEKLFF
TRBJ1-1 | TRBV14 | CASSQGARFAEAFF
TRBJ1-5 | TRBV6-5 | CASSLGQPQPQHF
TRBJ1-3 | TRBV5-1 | CASSPGSGSGNTIYF
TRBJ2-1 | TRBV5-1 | CASSLVRVSYNEQFF
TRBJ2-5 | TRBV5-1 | CASRRGPKEETQYF
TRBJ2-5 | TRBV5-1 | CASSSTGGGETQYF